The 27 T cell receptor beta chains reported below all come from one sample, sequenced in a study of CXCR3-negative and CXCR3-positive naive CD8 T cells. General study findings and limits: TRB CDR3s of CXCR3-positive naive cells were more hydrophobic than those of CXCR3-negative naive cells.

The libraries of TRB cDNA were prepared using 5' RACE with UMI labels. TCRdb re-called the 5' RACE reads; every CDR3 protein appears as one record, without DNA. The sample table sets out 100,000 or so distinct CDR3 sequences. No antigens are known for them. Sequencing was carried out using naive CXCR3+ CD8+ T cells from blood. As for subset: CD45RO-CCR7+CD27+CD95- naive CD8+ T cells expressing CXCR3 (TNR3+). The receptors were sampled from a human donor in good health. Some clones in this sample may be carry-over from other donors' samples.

CDR3: CASSERTGAVGTDTQYF. This chain connects TRBV6-1 to TRBJ2-3; checking the TCRdb D call of TRBD1 is not possible without DNA. The germline gives CDR1 MNHNS, CDR2 SASEGT. The CDR3 totals 17 residues.

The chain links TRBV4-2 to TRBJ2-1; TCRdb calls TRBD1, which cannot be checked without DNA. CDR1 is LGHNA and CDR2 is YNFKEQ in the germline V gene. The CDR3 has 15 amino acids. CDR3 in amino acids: CASSQEGPTFNEQFF.

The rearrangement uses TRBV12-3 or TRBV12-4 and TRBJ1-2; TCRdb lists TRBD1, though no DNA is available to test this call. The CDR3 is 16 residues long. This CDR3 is CASSLEGYSVNYGYTF.

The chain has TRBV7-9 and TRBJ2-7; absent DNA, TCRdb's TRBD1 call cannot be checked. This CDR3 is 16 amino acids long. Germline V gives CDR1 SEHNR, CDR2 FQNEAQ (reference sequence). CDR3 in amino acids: CASSLTGTPYSYEQYF.

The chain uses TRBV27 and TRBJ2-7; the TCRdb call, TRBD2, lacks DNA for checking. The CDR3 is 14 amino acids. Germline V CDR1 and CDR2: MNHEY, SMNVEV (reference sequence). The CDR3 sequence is CASSLSGRGNEQYF.

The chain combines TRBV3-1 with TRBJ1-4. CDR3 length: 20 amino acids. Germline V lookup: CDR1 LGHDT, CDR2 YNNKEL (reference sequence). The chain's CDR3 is CASSPGGNNWFGLRDGKLFF.

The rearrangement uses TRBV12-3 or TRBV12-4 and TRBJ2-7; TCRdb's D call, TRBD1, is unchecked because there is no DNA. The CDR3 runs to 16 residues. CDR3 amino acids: CASSFSGPRSSYEQYF.

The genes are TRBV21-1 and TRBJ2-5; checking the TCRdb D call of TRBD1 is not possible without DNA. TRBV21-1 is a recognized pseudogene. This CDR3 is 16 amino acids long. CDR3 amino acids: CASSKASITGSETQYF.

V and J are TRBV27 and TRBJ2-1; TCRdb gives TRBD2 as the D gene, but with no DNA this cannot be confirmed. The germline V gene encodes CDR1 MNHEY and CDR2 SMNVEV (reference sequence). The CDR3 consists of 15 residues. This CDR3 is CASSWASGLDYEQFF.

CDR3 residues: CASSLPLAGDTGELFF. The chain links TRBV28 to TRBJ2-2; TCRdb names TRBD2, which stays unverified in the absence of DNA. The CDR3 consists of 16 residues. Germline assignment: CDR1 MDHEN and CDR2 SYDVKM.

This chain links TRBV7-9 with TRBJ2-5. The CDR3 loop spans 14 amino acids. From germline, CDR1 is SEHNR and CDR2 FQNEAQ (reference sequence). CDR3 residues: CASSQQKVRETQYF.

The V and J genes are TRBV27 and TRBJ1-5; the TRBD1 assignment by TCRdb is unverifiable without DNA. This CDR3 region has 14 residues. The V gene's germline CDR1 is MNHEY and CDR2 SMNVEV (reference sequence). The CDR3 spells CASSIQGAHQPQHF.

The CDR3 region is CSGRGGIEETQYF. The chain is built from TRBV29-1 and TRBJ2-5; TCRdb's assignment of TRBD2 cannot be checked, as there is no DNA. The CDR3 has 13 residues. Germline V lookup: CDR1 SQVTM, CDR2 ANQGSEA.

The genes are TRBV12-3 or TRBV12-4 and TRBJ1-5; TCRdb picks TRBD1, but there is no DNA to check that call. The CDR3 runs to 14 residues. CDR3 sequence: CASNIGQGNQPQHF.

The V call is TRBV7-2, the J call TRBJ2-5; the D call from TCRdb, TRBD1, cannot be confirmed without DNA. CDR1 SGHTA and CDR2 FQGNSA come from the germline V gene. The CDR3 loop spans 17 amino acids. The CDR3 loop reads CASSSTRTAGYGETQYF.

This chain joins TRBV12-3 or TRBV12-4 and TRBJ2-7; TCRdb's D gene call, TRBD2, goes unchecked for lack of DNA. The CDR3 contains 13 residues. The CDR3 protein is CASRPGLKYEQYF.

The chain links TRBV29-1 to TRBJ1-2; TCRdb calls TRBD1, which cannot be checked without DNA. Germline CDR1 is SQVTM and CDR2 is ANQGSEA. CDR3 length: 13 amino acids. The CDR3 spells CSVVGTGNYGYTF.

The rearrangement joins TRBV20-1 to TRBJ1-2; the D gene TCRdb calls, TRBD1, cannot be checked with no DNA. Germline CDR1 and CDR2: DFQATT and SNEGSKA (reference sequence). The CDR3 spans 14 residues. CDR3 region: CSARPGTNLYGYTF.

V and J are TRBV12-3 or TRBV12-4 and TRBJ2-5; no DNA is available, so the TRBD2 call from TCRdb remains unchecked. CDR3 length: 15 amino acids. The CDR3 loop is CASSRAGTEKETQYF.

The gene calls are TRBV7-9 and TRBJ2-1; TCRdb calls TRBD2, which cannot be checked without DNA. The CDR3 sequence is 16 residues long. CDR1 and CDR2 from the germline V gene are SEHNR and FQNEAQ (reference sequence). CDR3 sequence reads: CASSPPTSGSYNEQFF.

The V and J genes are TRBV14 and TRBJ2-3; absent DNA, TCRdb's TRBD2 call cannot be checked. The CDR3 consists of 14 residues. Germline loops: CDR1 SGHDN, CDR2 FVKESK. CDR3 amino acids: CASSLRGPRDTQYF.

CDR3 sequence reads: CASSQETTGTDTQYF. This chain links TRBV4-2 with TRBJ2-3. CDR3 length equals 15 residues. Germline V gene sequence: CDR1 LGHNA, CDR2 YNFKEQ.

CDR3 loop: CASSLAQGGLYEQYF. This chain joins TRBV7-9 and TRBJ2-7; TCRdb's D call of TRBD2 is untestable without DNA. The CDR3 sequence is 15 residues long. Per germline, CDR1 SEHNR and CDR2 FQNEAQ (reference sequence).

Here the CDR3 reads CASGFPGGYEQYF. This chain connects TRBV19 to TRBJ2-7; the D call from TCRdb, TRBD1, cannot be confirmed without DNA. The CDR3 sequence is 13 residues long. CDR1 is LNHDA, CDR2 SQIVND, per germline (reference sequence).

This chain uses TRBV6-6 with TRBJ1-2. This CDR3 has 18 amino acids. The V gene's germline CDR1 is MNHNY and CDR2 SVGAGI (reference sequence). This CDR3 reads CASSYDRYDQKITYGYTF.

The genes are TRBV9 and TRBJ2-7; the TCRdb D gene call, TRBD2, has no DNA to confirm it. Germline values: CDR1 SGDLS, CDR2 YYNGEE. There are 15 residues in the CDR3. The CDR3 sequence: CASSPGASGAYEQYF.

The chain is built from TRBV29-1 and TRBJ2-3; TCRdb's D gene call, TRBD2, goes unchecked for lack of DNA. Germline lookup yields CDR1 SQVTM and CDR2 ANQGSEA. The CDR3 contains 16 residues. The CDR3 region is CSVGETSGGPGDTQYF.